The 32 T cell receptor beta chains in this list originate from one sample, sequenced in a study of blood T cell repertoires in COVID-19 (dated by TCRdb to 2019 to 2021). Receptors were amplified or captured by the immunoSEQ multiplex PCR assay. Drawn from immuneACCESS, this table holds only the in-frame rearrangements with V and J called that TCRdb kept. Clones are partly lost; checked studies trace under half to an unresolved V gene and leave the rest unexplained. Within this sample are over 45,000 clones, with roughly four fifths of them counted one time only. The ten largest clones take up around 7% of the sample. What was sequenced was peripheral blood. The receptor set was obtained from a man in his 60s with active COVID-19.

The DNA for the CDR3 is TGTGCCAGCAGTCCCGTCGGGACAGGGGTAGCCCACACCATATATTTT. Protein: CASSPVGTGVAHTIYF. The chain carries TRBV28 and TRBJ1-3; 10 bases line up with TRBD1. Per the germline V gene, CDR1 is MDHEN and CDR2 is SYDVKM. The CDR3 has 16 residues. V trimming: 5 bases; J trimming: 8 bases; junction bases outside the gene matches: 12.

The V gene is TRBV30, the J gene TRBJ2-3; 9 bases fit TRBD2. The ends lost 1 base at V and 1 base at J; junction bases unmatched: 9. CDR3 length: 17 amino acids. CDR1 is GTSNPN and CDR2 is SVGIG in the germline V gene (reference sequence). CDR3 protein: CAWSGGFSGRGTDTQYF. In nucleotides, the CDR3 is TGTGCCTGGAGTGGGGGCTTTAGCGGGAGAGGCACAGATACGCAGTATTTT.

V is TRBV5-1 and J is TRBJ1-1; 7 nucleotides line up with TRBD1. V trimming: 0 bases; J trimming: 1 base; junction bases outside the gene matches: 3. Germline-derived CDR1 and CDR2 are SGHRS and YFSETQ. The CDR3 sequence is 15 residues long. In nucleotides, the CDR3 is TGCGCCAGCAGCTTGGATCGGACAGGGAACACTGAAGCTTTCTTT. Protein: CASSLDRTGNTEAFF. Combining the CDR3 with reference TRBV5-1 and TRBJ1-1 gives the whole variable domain KAGVTQTPRYLIKTRGQQVTLSCSPISGHRSVSWYQQTPGQGLQFLFEYFSETQRNKGNFPGRFSGRQFSNSRSEMNVSTLELGDSALYLCASSLDRTGNTEAFFGQGTRLTVV.

For the CDR3, the DNA is TGTGCCAGCGGTCTAGCCGACAAAAGGGCTAGCACAGATACGCAGTATTTT. The encoded protein is CASGLADKRASTDTQYF. The rearrangement uses TRBV21-1 and TRBJ2-3; the table calls TRBD2, which could not be checked here. TRBV21-1 is a pseudogene segment. The CDR3 has 17 amino acids.

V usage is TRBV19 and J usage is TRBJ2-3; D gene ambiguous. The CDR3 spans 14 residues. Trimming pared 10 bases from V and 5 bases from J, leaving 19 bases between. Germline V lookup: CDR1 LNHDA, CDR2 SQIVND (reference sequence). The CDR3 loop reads CAKWPGSRLDTQYF. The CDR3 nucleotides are TGTGCCAAGTGGCCGGGTTCAAGACTAGATACGCAGTATTTT.

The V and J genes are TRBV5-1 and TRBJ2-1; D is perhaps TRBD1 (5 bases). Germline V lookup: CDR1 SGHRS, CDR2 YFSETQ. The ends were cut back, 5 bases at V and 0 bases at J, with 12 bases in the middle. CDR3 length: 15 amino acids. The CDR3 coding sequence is TGCGCCAGCAGGTCAGGGTTCAGCTCCTACAATGAGCAGTTCTTC. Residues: CASRSGFSSYNEQFF.

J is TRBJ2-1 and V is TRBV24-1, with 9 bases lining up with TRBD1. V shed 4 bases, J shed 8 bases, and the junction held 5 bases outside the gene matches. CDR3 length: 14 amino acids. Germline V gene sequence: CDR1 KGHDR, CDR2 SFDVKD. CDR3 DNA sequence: TGTGCCACCAGTGACTACAGGGGGCGCGATGAGCAGTTCTTC. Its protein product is CATSDYRGRDEQFF.

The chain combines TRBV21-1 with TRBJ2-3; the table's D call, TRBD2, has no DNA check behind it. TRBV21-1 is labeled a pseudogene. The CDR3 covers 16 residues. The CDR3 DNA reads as TGTGCCAGCAGCAGGGTACTAGCGGGGATTACAGATACGCAGTATTTT. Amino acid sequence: CASSRVLAGITDTQYF.

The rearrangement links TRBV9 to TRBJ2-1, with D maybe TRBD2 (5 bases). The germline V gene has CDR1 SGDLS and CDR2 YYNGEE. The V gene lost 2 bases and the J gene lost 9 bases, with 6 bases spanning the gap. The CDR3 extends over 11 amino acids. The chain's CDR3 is CASSVAGEQFF. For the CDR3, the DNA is TGTGCCAGCAGCGTGGCGGGTGAGCAGTTCTTC.

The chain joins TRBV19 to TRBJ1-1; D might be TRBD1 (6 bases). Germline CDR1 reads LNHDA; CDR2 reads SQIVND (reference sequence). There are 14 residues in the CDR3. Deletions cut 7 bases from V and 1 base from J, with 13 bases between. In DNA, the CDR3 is TGTGCCAGTATGCTGGGGGGGGCGAACACTGAAGCTTTCTTT. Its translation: CASMLGGANTEAFF. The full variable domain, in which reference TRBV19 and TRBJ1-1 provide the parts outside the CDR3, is DGGITQSPKYLFRKEGQNVTLSCEQNLNHDAMYWYRQDPGQGLRLIYYSQIVNDFQKGDIAEGYSVSREKKESFPLTVTSAQKNPTAFYLCASMLGGANTEAFFGQGTRLTVV.

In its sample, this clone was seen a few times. The CDR3 here is CASSSGLAGVETQYF. For the CDR3, the DNA is TGTGCCAGCAGTTCGGGACTAGCGGGAGTAGAGACCCAGTACTTC. V gene TRBV7-9 combines with J gene TRBJ2-5, with 14 bases fitting TRBD2. The CDR3 runs to 15 residues. V shed 6 bases and J 4 bases; nucleotides not matched to a gene: 4. Germline lookup yields CDR1 SEHNR and CDR2 FQNEAQ (reference sequence).

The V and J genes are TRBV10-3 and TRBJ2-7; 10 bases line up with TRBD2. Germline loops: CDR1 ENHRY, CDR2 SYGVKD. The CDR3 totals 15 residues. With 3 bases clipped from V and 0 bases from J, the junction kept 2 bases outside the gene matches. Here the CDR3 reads CAISELAGLSYEQYF. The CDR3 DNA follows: TGTGCCATCAGTGAACTAGCGGGACTCTCCTACGAGCAGTACTTC.

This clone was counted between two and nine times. The CDR3 sequence is CAWSTFRGPGNTIYF. CDR3 bases: TGTGCCTGGAGCACCTTTCGGGGTCCTGGAAACACCATATATTTT. The chain joins TRBV30 to TRBJ1-3; no definite D call. V lost 3 bases to trimming and J lost 2 bases, with 14 bases between them. Germline loops: CDR1 GTSNPN, CDR2 SVGIG (reference sequence). The CDR3 is 15 amino acids.

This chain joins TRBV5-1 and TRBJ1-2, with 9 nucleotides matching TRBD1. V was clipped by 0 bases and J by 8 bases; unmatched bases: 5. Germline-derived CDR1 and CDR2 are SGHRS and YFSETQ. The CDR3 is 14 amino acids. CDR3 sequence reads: CASSLVQGAGGYTF. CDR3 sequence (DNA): TGCGCCAGCAGCTTGGTACAGGGGGCCGGGGGCTACACCTTC.

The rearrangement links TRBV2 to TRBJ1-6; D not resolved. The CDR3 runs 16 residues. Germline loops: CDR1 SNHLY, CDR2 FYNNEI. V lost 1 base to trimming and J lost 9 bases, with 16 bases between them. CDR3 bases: TGTGCCAGCAGTGAAGTGGGAAGGAGGTCTGCTTCACCCCTCCACTTT. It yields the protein CASSEVGRRSASPLHF.

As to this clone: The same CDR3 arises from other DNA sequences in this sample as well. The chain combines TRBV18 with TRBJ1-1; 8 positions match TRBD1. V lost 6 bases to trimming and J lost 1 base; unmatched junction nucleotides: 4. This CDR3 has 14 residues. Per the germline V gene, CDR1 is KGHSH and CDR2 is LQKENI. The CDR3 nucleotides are TGTGCCAGCTCCCCCGGGACAGGGAACACTGAAGCTTTCTTT. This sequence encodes CASSPGTGNTEAFF.

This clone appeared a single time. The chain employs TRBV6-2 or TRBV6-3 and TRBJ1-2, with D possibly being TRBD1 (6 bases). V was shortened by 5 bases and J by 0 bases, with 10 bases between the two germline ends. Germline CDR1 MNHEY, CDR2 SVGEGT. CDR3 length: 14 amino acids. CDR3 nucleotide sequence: TGTGCCAGCAGTCGGGACAAAGCTAACTATGGCTACACCTTC. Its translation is CASSRDKANYGYTF.

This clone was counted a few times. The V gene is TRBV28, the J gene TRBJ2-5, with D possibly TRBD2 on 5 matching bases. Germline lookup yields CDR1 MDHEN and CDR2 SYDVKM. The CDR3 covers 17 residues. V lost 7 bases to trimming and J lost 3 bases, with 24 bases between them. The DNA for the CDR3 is TGTGCCAGCAACCCCCTCTCGGAGGTTACAATGGAAGAGACCCAGTACTTC. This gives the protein CASNPLSEVTMEETQYF.

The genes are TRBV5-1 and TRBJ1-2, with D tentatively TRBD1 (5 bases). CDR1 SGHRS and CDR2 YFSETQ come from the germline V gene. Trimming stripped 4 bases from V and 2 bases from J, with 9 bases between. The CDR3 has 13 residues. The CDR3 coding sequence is TGCGCCAGCAGCCCAGGGATCAACTATGGCTACACCTTC. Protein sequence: CASSPGINYGYTF.

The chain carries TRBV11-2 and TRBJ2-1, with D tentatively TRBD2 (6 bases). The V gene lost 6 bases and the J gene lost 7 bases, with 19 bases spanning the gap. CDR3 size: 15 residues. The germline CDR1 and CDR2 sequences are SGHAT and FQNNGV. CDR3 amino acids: CASSSLSGTVNEQFF. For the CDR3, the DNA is TGTGCCAGCAGTTCCTTGTCCGGGACTGTTAATGAGCAGTTCTTC.

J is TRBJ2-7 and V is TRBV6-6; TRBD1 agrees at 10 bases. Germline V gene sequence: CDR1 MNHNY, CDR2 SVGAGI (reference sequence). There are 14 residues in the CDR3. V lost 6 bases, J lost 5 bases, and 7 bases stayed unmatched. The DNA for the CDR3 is TGTGCCAGCAGCCAGACAGGGGGCACCGACGAGCAGTACTTC. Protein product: CASSQTGGTDEQYF.

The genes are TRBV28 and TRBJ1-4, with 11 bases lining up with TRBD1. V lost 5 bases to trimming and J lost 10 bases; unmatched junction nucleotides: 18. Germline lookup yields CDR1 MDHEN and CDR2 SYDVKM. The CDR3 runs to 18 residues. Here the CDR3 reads CASSLPPHPGTGGRKLFF. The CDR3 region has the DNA TGTGCCAGCAGTCTCCCCCCTCATCCTGGGACAGGGGGGAGAAAACTGTTTTTT.

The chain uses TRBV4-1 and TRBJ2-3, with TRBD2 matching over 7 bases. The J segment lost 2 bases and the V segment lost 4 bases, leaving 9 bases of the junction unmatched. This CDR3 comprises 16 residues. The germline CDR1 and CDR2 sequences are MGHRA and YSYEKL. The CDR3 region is CASSPLTSSPTDTQYF. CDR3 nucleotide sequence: TGCGCCAGCAGCCCGCTGACTAGCTCCCCCACAGATACGCAGTATTTT.

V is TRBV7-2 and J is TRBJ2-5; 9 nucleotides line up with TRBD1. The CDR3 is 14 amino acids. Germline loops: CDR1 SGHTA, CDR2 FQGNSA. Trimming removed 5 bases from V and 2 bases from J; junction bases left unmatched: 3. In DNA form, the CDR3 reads TGTGCCAGCAGCCCGGACAGGGGACAAGAGACCCAGTACTTC. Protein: CASSPDRGQETQYF.

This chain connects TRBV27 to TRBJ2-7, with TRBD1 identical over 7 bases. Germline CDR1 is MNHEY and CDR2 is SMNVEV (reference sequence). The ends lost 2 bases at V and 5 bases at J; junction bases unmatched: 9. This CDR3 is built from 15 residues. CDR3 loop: CASSLKNRGVHEQYF. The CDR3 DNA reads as TGTGCCAGCAGTTTAAAAAACAGGGGCGTCCACGAGCAGTACTTC.

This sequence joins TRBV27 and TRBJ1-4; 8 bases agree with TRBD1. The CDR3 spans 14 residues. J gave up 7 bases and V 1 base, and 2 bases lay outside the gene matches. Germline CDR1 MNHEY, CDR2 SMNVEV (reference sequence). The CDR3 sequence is CASSLYRGGEKLFF. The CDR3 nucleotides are TGTGCCAGCAGTTTATACAGGGGGGGTGAAAAACTGTTTTTT.

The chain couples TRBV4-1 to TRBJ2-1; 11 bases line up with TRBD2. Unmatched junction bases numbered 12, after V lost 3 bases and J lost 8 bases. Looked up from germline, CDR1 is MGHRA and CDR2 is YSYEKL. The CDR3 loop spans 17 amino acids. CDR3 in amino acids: CASSQGLAGGRRYEQFF. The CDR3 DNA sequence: TGCGCCAGCAGCCAGGGGCTAGCGGGAGGCCGTAGGTATGAGCAGTTCTTC.

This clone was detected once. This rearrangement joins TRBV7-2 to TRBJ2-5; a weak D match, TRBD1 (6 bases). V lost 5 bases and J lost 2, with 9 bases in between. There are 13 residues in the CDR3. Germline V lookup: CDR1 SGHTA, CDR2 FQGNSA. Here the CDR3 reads CASSKGEQETQYF. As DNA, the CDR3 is TGTGCCAGCAGCAAGGGGGAACAAGAGACCCAGTACTTC.

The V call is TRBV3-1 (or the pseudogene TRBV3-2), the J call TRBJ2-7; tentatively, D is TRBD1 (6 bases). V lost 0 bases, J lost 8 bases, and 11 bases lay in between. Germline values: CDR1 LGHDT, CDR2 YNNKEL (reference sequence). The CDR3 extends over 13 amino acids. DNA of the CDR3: TGTGCCAGCAGCCAAGATGGGGGCAGGAAGCAGTACTTC. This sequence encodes CASSQDGGRKQYF.

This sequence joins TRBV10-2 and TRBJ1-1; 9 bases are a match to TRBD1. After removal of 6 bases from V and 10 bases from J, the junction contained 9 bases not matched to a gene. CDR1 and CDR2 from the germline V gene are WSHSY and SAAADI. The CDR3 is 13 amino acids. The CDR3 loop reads CASRGTGTNGAFF. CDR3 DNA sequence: TGCGCCAGCAGGGGGACAGGGACGAATGGAGCTTTCTTT.

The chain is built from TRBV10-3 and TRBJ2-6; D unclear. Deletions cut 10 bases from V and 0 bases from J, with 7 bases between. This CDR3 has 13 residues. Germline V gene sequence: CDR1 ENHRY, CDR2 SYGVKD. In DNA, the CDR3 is TGTGCCACCGCCAGCTCTGGGGCCAACGTCCTGACTTTC. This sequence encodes CATASSGANVLTF.

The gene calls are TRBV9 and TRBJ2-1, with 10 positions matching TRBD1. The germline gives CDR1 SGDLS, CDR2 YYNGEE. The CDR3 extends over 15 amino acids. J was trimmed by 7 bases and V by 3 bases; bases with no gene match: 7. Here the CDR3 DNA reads TGTGCCAGCAGCGCCCCGGGACAGGGGAGGAATGAGCAGTTCTTC. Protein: CASSAPGQGRNEQFF. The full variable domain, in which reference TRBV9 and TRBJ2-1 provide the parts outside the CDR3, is DSGVTQTPKHLITATGQRVTLRCSPRSGDLSVYWYQQSLDQGLQFLIQYYNGEERAKGNILERFSAQQFPDLHSELNLSSLELGDSALYFCASSAPGQGRNEQFFGPGTRLTVL.